The 22 T cell receptor beta chains in this list originate from one sample, sequenced in a study of blood T cell repertoires in COVID-19. The table came from immunoSEQ multiplex PCR; TCRdb's copy has only in-frame clones and leaves some out. The sample shows around 220,000 clones, roughly 90% of them seen only once. Sequenced material: peripheral blood. The receptors shown here come from a woman aged 45-65 years with acute or convalescent COVID-19.

The chain employs TRBV19 and TRBJ2-6; D gene uncertain. CDR1 is LNHDA and CDR2 is SQIVND in the germline V gene (reference sequence). Trimming cost V 3 bases and J 0 bases, with 9 bases left between them. There are 16 residues in the CDR3. As DNA, the CDR3 is TGTGCCAGTAGTATCTTTGGCAACTCTGGGGCCAACGTCCTGACTTTC. Amino acids: CASSIFGNSGANVLTF.

This clone was counted only a few times. This chain joins TRBV5-1 and TRBJ2-7, with a tentative D call TRBD2 (6 bases). The CDR3 consists of 15 residues. V lost 2 bases, J lost 2 bases, and 14 bases lay in between. The V gene's germline CDR1 is SGHRS and CDR2 YFSETQ. CDR3 sequence (DNA): TGCGCCAGCAGCTTATTATTAGCGGACCCCTACGAGCAGTACTTC. Residues: CASSLLLADPYEQYF.

To note about this clone: An end of the junction does not agree with germline; a read error may underlie this. This CDR3 is also generated by other DNA sequences in the sample. The genes are TRBV5-1 and TRBJ1-6, with 7 bases aligning to TRBD1. The CDR3 is 14 amino acids. The germline CDR1 and CDR2 sequences are SGHRS and YFSETQ. CDR3 in amino acids: CASSPQGGDSPLHF. CDR3 in DNA: TGTGCCAGCAGCCCCCAGGGGGGAGATTCACCCCTCCACTTT. The variable domain in full, completed from reference TRBV5-1 and TRBJ1-6, reads KAGVTQTPRYLIKTRGQQVTLSCSPISGHRSVSWYQQTPGQGLQFLFEYFSETQRNKGNFPGRFSGRQFSNSRSEMNVSTLELGDSALYLCASSPQGGDSPLHFGNGTRLTVT.

V usage is TRBV12-2 and J usage is TRBJ2-2; TRBD2, the D gene given by the table, was not confirmed from the DNA. TRBV12-2 is labeled a pseudogene. The length of the CDR3 is 18 residues. Here the CDR3 reads CASRLPGSGLVSSGELFF. Here the CDR3 DNA reads TGTGCAAGTCGCTTGCCCGGGTCGGGACTAGTCTCATCCGGGGAGCTGTTTTTT.

This chain joins TRBV7-3 and TRBJ1-2, with 7 bases identical to TRBD1. CDR1 is SGHTA and CDR2 is FQGTGA in the germline V gene. After removal of 5 bases from V and 3 bases from J, the junction contained 3 bases not matched to a gene. This CDR3 comprises 13 residues. CDR3 sequence: CASSPGQDYGYTF. DNA for the CDR3: TGTGCCAGCAGCCCCGGACAGGACTATGGCTACACCTTC.

The chain links TRBV30 to TRBJ2-5, with 7 bases lining up with TRBD1. Trimming took 2 bases from V and 3 from J; bases not matched to a gene: 6. The CDR3 totals 14 residues. CDR1 is GTSNPN and CDR2 is SVGIG in the germline V gene (reference sequence). The DNA of the CDR3 is TGTGCCTGGAGTTCAACCGGGACAGAAGAGACCCAGTACTTC. This encodes CAWSSTGTEETQYF.

CDR3 in amino acids: CASSEYGSGEQYF. The DNA for the CDR3 is TGTGCCAGCAGTGAATATGGAAGCGGGGAGCAGTACTTC. V usage is TRBV25-1 and J usage is TRBJ2-7; maybe TRBD2 (6 bases). V was shortened by 0 bases and J by 7 bases, with 10 bases between the two germline ends. This CDR3 has 13 amino acids. Per germline, CDR1 MGHDK and CDR2 SYGVNS.

The rearrangement joins TRBV4-2 to TRBJ2-3, with 15 bases identical to TRBD2. This CDR3 comprises 16 residues. Trimming removed 1 base from V and 5 bases from J; junction bases left unmatched: 1. CDR1 and CDR2 (germline): LGHNA, YNFKEQ. The CDR3 spells CASSQGGLAGGDTQYF. CDR3 coding DNA: TGTGCCAGCAGCCAAGGGGGACTAGCGGGGGGAGATACGCAGTATTTT.

This chain connects TRBV6-5 to TRBJ1-2; TRBD1 agrees at 10 bases. Germline V gives CDR1 MNHEY, CDR2 SVGAGI. Unmatched junction bases numbered 3, after V lost 2 bases and J lost 3 bases. The CDR3 has 15 residues. The CDR3 is CASSYPGQGYYGYTF. The CDR3 DNA reads as TGTGCCAGCAGTTACCCGGGACAGGGGTACTATGGCTACACCTTC.

This chain connects TRBV12-3 or TRBV12-4 to TRBJ1-4; no definite D call. The CDR3 length is 11 residues. Trimming removed 3 bases from V and 8 bases from J, with 4 bases in between. As DNA, the CDR3 is TGTGCCAGCAGTTTTGGCGAAAAACTGTTTTTT. Translation: CASSFGEKLFF.

The chain employs TRBV5-1 and TRBJ1-1, with a weak D call TRBD1 (5 bases). CDR1 and CDR2 from the germline V gene are SGHRS and YFSETQ. The CDR3 is 16 amino acids. Between the trimmed V and J ends, which lost 0 bases and 0 bases, there was a span of 12 bases. The CDR3 DNA is TGCGCCAGCAGCTTGGCCGTCGGGGGATTGAACACTGAAGCTTTCTTT. Its translation: CASSLAVGGLNTEAFF.

This CDR3 reads CASSSKGGQGATEAFF. DNA for the CDR3: TGTGCCAGCTCATCGAAAGGGGGACAGGGGGCAACTGAAGCTTTCTTT. The V call is TRBV18, the J call TRBJ1-1; 12 bases match TRBD1. V lost 5 bases and J lost 5; bases outside the gene matches: 9. From germline, CDR1 is KGHSH and CDR2 LQKENI. The CDR3 has 16 amino acids.

Worth noting for this clone: Other nucleotide sequences from this sample produce the same CDR3. CDR3 protein: CASSPYTDTQYF. DNA of the CDR3: TGTGCCAGCAGCCCGTACACAGATACGCAGTATTTT. The chain has TRBV7-2 and TRBJ2-3; the D is unclear. CDR1 SGHTA and CDR2 FQGNSA come from the germline V gene. The V gene lost 5 bases and the J gene lost 2 bases, with 5 bases spanning the gap. The CDR3 is made up of 12 amino acids.

DNA for the CDR3: TGTGCCAGTAGTATAGGGACAAGGGGGAACACTGAAGCTTTCTTT. Translation gives CASSIGTRGNTEAFF. The chain is built from TRBV19 and TRBJ1-1; D is possibly TRBD1 (5 bases). Germline CDR1 LNHDA, CDR2 SQIVND (reference sequence). The V end was cut by 1 base, the J end by 1 base, with 10 bases between. This CDR3 region has 15 residues. The full variable domain, its missing parts supplied by reference TRBV19 and TRBJ1-1, is DGGITQSPKYLFRKEGQNVTLSCEQNLNHDAMYWYRQDPGQGLRLIYYSQIVNDFQKGDIAEGYSVSREKKESFPLTVTSAQKNPTAFYLCASSIGTRGNTEAFFGQGTRLTVV.

This clone was picked up one time. The chain couples TRBV12-3 or TRBV12-4 to TRBJ1-5; D call uncertain. The CDR3 loop spans 13 amino acids. V was trimmed by 1 base and J by 6 bases, leaving 7 bases between them. CDR3 DNA sequence: TGTGCCAGCAGTTTAGGTCGGGGTCAGCCCCAGCATTTT. It translates to CASSLGRGQPQHF.

The chain combines TRBV7-2 with TRBJ1-5; the match to TRBD1 covers 9 bases. V shed 0 bases and J 5 bases; nucleotides not matched to a gene: 2. This CDR3 has 15 amino acids. The germline V gene encodes CDR1 SGHTA and CDR2 FQGNSA. CDR3: CASSLATGGYQPQHF. In DNA form, the CDR3 reads TGTGCCAGCAGCTTAGCGACAGGGGGGTATCAGCCCCAGCATTTT.

The chain recombines TRBV7-2 with TRBJ2-1, with 14 bases identical to TRBD2. The CDR3 runs 18 residues. J gave up 4 bases and V 7 bases, and 12 bases lay outside the gene matches. From germline, CDR1 is SGHTA and CDR2 FQGNSA. The CDR3 sequence is CASNGAGTSGGYYNEQFF. CDR3 in DNA: TGTGCCAGCAACGGAGCGGGGACTAGCGGGGGCTATTACAATGAGCAGTTCTTC.

This chain links TRBV5-6 with TRBJ1-1; 7 nucleotides line up with TRBD1. Germline V CDR1 and CDR2: SGHDT, YYEEEE. V was pared by 4 bases and J by 1 base, with 4 bases of the junction left unmatched. The CDR3 length is 14 residues. The CDR3 DNA reads TGTGCCAGCAGCCGACAGGGCCCGAACACTGAAGCTTTCTTT. It encodes CASSRQGPNTEAFF.

The chain couples TRBV7-3 to TRBJ2-3, with 9 bases fitting TRBD1. The CDR3 has 13 residues. Trimming cost V 5 bases and J 6 bases; bases outside gene matches: 3. The germline V gene encodes CDR1 SGHTA and CDR2 FQGTGA. The CDR3 DNA is TGTGCCAGCAGCCCCGGGACAGGGGATACGCAGTATTTT. It yields the protein CASSPGTGDTQYF.

This clone was seen more than once but under ten times. The V gene is TRBV5-4, the J gene TRBJ1-2; D is perhaps TRBD1 (5 bases). The V end was cut by 0 bases, the J end by 3 bases, with 12 bases between. Germline V gives CDR1 SGHNT, CDR2 YYREEE (reference sequence). This CDR3 comprises 15 residues. DNA for the CDR3: TGTGCCAGCAGCTTGGCCGTTGGGGGGTACTATGGCTACACCTTC. Encoded protein: CASSLAVGGYYGYTF. Together with reference TRBV5-4 and TRBJ1-2, the CDR3 gives the full variable domain: ETGVTQSPTHLIKTRGQQVTLRCSSQSGHNTVSWYQQALGQGPQFIFQYYREEENGRGNFPPRFSGLQFPNYSSELNVNALELDDSALYLCASSLAVGGYYGYTFGSGTRLTVV.

The gene calls are TRBV5-6 and TRBJ2-3, with TRBD2 identical over 8 bases. Germline V CDR1 and CDR2: SGHDT, YYEEEE. The CDR3 is 14 amino acids. The V gene end was trimmed by 3 bases and the J gene end by 0 bases; junction bases not matched to a gene: 0. The CDR3 here is CASSWTSSTDTQYF. The CDR3 DNA is TGTGCCAGCAGCTGGACTAGCAGCACAGATACGCAGTATTTT.

The chain is built from TRBV19 and TRBJ2-7; 11 positions match TRBD2. CDR1 and CDR2 (germline): LNHDA, SQIVND (reference sequence). The CDR3 loop spans 16 amino acids. With 6 bases clipped from V and 3 bases from J, the junction kept 10 bases outside the gene matches. The CDR3 sequence is CASSRTGTSGNYEQYF. The CDR3 DNA follows: TGTGCCAGTAGCCGAACCGGGACTAGCGGTAACTACGAGCAGTACTTC.